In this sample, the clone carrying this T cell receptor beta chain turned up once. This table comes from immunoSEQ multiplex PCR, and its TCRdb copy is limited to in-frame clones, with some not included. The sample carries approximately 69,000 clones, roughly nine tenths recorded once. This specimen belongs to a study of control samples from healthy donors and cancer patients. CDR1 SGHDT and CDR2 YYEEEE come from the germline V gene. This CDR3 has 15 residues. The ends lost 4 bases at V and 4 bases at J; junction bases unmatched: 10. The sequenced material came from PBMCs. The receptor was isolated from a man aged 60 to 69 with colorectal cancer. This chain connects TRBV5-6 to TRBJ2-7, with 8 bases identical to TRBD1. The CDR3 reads CASSPVDRVLYEQYF. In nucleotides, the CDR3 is TGTGCCAGCAGCCCAGTGGACAGGGTATTGTACGAGCAGTACTTC.